This T cell receptor beta chain was identified during a study of cytomegalovirus exposure and HLA in healthy donors. On the study more broadly: The approximately 120 validation repertoires and the roughly 670 first-cohort repertoires shared a platform, a later analysis reported.

The data were produced by immunoSEQ multiplex PCR, yet TCRdb's version contains in-frame clones alone and is incomplete. The table shows hundreds of thousands of clones, with just over 85% occurring only once. Trimming shortened V by 6 bases and J by 4 bases, and 7 bases separated the two germline ends. CDR1 and CDR2 (germline): MNHEY, SMNVEV (reference sequence). CDR3 length: 12 amino acids. The receptor was isolated from a woman aged 18-30 years in good health and CMV-seronegative. Sequencing was done on a sample of PBMCs. The chain uses TRBV27 and TRBJ2-1, with a tentative D call TRBD2 (6 bases). CDR3 nucleotide sequence: TGTGCCAGCAGCGGGGGTTACAATGAGCAGTTCTTC. Translated: CASSGGYNEQFF.